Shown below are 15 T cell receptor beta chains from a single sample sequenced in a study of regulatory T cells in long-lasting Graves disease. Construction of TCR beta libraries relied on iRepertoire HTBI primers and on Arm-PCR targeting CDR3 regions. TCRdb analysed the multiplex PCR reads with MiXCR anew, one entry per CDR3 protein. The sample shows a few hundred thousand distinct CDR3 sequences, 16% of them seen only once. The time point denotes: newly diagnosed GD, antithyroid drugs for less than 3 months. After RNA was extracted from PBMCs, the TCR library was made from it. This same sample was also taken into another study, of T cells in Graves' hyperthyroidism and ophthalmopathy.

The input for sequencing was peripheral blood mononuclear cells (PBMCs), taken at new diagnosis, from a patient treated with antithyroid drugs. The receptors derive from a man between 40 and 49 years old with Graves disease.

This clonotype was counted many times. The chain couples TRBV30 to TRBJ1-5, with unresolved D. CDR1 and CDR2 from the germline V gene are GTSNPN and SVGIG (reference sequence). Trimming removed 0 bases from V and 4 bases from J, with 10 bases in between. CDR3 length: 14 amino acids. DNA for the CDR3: TGTGCCTGGAGTGTACAAGGTAGTAATCAGCCCCAGCATTTT. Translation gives CAWSVQGSNQPQHF.

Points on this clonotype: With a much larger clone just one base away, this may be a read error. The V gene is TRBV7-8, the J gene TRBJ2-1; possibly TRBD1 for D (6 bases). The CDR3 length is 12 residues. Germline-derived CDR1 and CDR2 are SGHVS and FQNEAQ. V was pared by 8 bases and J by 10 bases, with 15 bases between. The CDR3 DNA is TGTGCCAGCGGCAAACAGGGCTACGAGCAGTTCTTC. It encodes CASGKQGYEQFF.

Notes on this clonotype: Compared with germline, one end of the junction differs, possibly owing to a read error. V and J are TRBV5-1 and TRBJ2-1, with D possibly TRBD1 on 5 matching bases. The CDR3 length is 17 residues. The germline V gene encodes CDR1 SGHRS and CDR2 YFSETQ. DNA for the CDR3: TGCGCCAGCACCCCCACCCAGGGCAGGTCCTCCTACAATGAGCGGTTCTTC. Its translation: CASTPTQGRSSYNERFF.

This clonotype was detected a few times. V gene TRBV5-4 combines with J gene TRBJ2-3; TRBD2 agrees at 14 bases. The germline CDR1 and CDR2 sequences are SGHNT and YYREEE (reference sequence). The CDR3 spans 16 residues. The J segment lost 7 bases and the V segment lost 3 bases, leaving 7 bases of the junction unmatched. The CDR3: CASSSKTSGGAHTQYF. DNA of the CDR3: TGTGCCAGCAGCTCCAAGACTAGCGGGGGGGCGCATACGCAGTATTTT.

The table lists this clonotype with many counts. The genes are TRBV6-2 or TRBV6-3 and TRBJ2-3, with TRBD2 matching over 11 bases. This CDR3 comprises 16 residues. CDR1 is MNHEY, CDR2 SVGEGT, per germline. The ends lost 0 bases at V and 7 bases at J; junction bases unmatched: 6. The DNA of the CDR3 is TGTGCCAGCAGTTACTCGACACTAGCGGGGGACCATACGCAGTATTTT. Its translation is CASSYSTLAGDHTQYF.

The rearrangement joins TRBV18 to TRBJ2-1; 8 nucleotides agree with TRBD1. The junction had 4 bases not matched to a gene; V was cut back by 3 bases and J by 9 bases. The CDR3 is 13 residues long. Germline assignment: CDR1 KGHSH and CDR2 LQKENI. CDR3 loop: CASSPGQEFEQFF. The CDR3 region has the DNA TGTGCCAGCTCACCGGGACAGGAATTTGAGCAGTTCTTC.

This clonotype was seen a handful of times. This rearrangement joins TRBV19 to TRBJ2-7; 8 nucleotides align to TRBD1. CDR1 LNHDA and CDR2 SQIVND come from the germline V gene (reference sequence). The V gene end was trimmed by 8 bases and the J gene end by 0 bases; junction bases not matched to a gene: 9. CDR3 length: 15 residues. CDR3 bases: TGTGCCAGTTCACCATCAGGGGGCGTCTCCTACGAGCAGTACTTC. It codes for CASSPSGGVSYEQYF.

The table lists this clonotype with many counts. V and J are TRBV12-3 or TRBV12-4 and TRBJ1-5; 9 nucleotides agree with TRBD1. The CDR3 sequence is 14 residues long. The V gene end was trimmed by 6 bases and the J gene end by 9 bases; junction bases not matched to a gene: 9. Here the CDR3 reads CASSLGTGSRPQHF. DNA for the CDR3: TGTGCCAGCAGCCTCGGGACAGGGAGCCGGCCCCAGCATTTT.

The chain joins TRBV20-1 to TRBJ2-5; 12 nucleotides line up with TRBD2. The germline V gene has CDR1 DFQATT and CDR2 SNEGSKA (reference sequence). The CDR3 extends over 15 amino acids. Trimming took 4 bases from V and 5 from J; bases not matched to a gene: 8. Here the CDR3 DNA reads TGCAGTGCTACCGGACTAGCGGGGAGCTCGGAGACCCAGTACTTC. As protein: CSATGLAGSSETQYF.

This chain's CDR3 is CASTFAPGNGYTF. The CDR3 DNA reads as TGTGCCAGCACCTTTGCCCCAGGGAATGGCTACACCTTC. V usage is TRBV6-1 and J usage is TRBJ1-2; TRBD1 might be the D (5 bases). Looked up from germline, CDR1 is MNHNS and CDR2 is SASEGT. V was clipped by 7 bases and J by 6 bases, with 15 bases between them. CDR3 length equals 13 residues.

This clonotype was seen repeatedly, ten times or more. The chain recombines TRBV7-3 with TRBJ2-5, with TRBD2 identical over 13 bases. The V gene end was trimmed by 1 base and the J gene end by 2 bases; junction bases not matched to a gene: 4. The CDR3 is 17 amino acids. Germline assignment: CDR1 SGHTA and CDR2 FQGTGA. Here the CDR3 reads CASSLIGLAGAQETQYF. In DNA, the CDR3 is TGTGCCAGCAGCTTAATCGGACTAGCGGGGGCACAAGAGACCCAGTACTTC.

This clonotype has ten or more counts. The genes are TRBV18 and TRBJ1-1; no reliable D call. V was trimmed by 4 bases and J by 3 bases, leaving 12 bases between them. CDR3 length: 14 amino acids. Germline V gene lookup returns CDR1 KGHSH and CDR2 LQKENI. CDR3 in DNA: TGTGCCAGCTCACAGTGGGGAGGCTACACTGAAGCTTTCTTT. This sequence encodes CASSQWGGYTEAFF. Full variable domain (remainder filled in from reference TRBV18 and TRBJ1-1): NAGVMQNPRHLVRRRGQEARLRCSPMKGHSHVYWYRQLPEEGLKFMVYLQKENIIDESGMPKERFSAEFPKEGPSILRIQQVVRGDSAAYFCASSQWGGYTEAFFGQGTRLTVV.

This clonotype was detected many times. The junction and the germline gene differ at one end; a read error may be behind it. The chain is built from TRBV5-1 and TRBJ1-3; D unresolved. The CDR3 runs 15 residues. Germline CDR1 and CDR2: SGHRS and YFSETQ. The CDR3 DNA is TGTGCCAGCAGCTTAGCGGTTGGGTCCGGAAACACCATATATTTT. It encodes CASSLAVGSGNTIYF. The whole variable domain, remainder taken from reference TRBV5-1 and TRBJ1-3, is KAGVTQTPRYLIKTRGQQVTLSCSPISGHRSVSWYQQTPGQGLQFLFEYFSETQRNKGNFPGRFSGRQFSNSRSEMNVSTLELGDSALYLCASSLAVGSGNTIYFGEGSWLTVV.

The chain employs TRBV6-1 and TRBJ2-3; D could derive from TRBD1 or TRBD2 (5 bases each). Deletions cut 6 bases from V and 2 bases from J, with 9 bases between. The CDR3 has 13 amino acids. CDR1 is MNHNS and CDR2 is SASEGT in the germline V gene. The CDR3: CASRGDPTDTQYF. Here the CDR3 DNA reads TGTGCCAGCAGGGGGGACCCCACAGATACGCAGTATTTT.

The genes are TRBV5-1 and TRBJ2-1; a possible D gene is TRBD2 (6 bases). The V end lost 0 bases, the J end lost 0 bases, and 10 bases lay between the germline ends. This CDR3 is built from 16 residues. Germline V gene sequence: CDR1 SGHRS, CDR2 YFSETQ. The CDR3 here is CASSLEGLGSYNEQFF. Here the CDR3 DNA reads TGCGCCAGCAGCTTGGAGGGACTCGGCTCCTACAATGAGCAGTTCTTC.